This T cell receptor (beta chain) was recovered during a study of post-analysis software for immune sequencing data. The overall study: Both relapsing-remitting and secondary progressive multiple sclerosis featured among the disease courses, as did progressive-relapsing multiple sclerosis. Notes on the study in general: Five or six TRBV segments, including TRBV5-6, TRBV5-1 and TRBV20-1, were more frequent in patients than controls.

This clonotype turned up a few times. Its matching antigen is unknown. Between the trimmed V and J ends, which lost 1 base and 5 bases, there was a span of 14 bases. The CDR3 is 15 residues long. Looked up from germline, CDR1 is SGHVS and CDR2 is FNYEAQ. Included in the TCR beta cDNA libraries were unique molecular identifiers. TCRdb analysed the PCR reads with MiXCR anew, one entry per CDR3 protein. Found here are approximately 730,000 distinct CDR3 sequences, 25% to 30% of them singletons; the top ten hold roughly 0.57%. This receptor was obtained from a girl aged 5 to 17 with multiple sclerosis. This rearrangement joins TRBV7-6 to TRBJ2-5; possible D gene TRBD1, 5 bases. The sequencing input was blood. The CDR3: CASSLGPVGVETQYF. The CDR3 DNA follows: TGTGCCAGCAGCTTAGGGCCAGTAGGGGTCGAGACCCAGTACTTC.